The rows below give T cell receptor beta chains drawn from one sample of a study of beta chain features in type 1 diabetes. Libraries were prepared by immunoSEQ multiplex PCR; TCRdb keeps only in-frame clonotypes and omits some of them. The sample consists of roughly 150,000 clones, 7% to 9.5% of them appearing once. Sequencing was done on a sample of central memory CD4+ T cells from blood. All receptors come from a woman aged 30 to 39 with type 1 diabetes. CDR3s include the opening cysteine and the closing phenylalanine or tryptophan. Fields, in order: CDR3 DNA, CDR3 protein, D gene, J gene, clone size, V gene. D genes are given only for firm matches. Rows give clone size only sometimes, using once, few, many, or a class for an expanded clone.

TGTGCCAGCTCCGTCTTTGGCGGGAACTACGAGCAGTACTTC | CASSVFGGNYEQYF | - | TRBJ2-7 | - | TRBV7-9
TGCAGTGCTAGGGGCGATGAGACCCAGTACTTC | CSARGDETQYF | - | TRBJ2-5 | - | TRBV20-1
TGTGCCAGTAGTGTTACAGTGAACACTGAAGCTTTCTTT | CASSVTVNTEAFF | - | TRBJ1-1 | few | TRBV19
TGTGCCAGCAGTGAAACCGGGAGGCTAGAGACCCAGTACTTC | CASSETGRLETQYF | TRBD2 | TRBJ2-5 | - | TRBV2
TGCAGCGTTGTGTGGACTAGCGGGGGTAACACAGATACGCAGTATTTT | CSVVWTSGGNTDTQYF | TRBD2 | TRBJ2-3 | - | TRBV29-1
TGTGCCAGCTCACCGAGAACTAGCGGGAGTGGGAAAAATGAGCAGTTCTTC | CASSPRTSGSGKNEQFF | TRBD2 | TRBJ2-1 | - | TRBV18
TGTGCCTGGAGTGTAAAGCGGGATCGGTTCTTC | CAWSVKRDRFF | TRBD2 | TRBJ2-1 | - | TRBV30
TGTGCCACCAGCAGAGGGACAGGGGGGGCGAAAACTGAAGCTTTCTTT | CATSRGTGGAKTEAFF | TRBD1 | TRBJ1-1 | - | TRBV15
TGTGCCAGCTGTCGACTGGCGGGAGGAGATACGCAGTATTTT | CASCRLAGGDTQYF | TRBD2 | TRBJ2-3 | - | TRBV7-6
TGCGCCAGCAGCTTGAGCACAACTAATGAAAAACTGTTTTTT | CASSLSTTNEKLFF | - | TRBJ1-4 | few | TRBV5-1
TGTGCCAGCAGTTTATTAGGGGGGGGCAATCAGCCCCAGCATTTT | CASSLLGGGNQPQHF | - | TRBJ1-5 | - | TRBV28
TGTGCCAGCAGCCCCTACCCCGGACTAGCGCAGAGCTCCTACAATGAGCAGTTCTTC | CASSPYPGLAQSSYNEQFF | TRBD2 | TRBJ2-1 | few | TRBV28
TGCGCCAGCAGTAGCCACAGCCGTACGAGCGAGCAGTACTTC | CASSSHSRTSEQYF | - | TRBJ2-7 | few | TRBV23-1
TGTGCCAGCAGCCTCCAATACGAGCAGTACTTC | CASSLQYEQYF | - | TRBJ2-7 | few | TRBV4-2
TGTGCCAGCAGGCCAGACCGGGAGGTGAACACCGGGGAGCTGTTTTTT | CASRPDREVNTGELFF | TRBD2 | TRBJ2-2 | few | TRBV2
TGTGCCAGCAGCGTAAATAGCGGCGAAGAGACCCAGTACTTC | CASSVNSGEETQYF | - | TRBJ2-5 | - | TRBV7-3
TGTGCCAGCAGCTTGGCCAATAGCGGGTACAATGAGCAGTTCTTC | CASSLANSGYNEQFF | TRBD2 | TRBJ2-1 | - | TRBV5-4
TGTGCCAGCAGTCGTGGGACAGCTTATAGCAATCAGCCCCAGCATTTT | CASSRGTAYSNQPQHF | TRBD1 | TRBJ1-5 | - | TRBV27
TGTGCCAGCATGGCAAACTACGAGCAGTACTTC | CASMANYEQYF | - | TRBJ2-7 | - | TRBV28
TGTGCCAGCATTCTACAGGGTGGCACTGAAGCTTTCTTT | CASILQGGTEAFF | - | TRBJ1-1 | - | TRBV6-5
TGTGCCAGCAGCACAGGACTAGCGGGAGAGGGTGAGCAGTTCTTC | CASSTGLAGEGEQFF | TRBD2 | TRBJ2-1 | few | TRBV9
TGTGCCAGCAGTTTAATCTCCCTATCGCGGGGGAATGGCTACACCTTC | CASSLISLSRGNGYTF | - | TRBJ1-2 | - | TRBV28
TGTGCCAGTAGTTCCCCTAAAGGGACAGGGACTCAGCCCCAGCATTTT | CASSSPKGTGTQPQHF | TRBD1 | TRBJ1-5 | few | TRBV19
TGCGCCAGCAGCTTGATGACAGGAACCCAAGAGACCCAGTACTTC | CASSLMTGTQETQYF | - | TRBJ2-5 | - | TRBV5-1
TGTGCTAGTGGTTTGGGGCAGACCGGGGAGCTGTTTTTT | CASGLGQTGELFF | - | TRBJ2-2 | few | TRBV12-5
TGTGCCGGCCGCCCGACTGCGATGAACACTGAAGCTTTCTTT | CAGRPTAMNTEAFF | - | TRBJ1-1 | few | TRBV30
TGCGCCAGCAGCCCCCAAGACGGGGGGGATAGTTCGTTC | CASSPQDGGDSSF | TRBD2 | TRBJ2-4 | few | TRBV5-1
TGTGCCAGCAGCGTCGAACCGGGAGGGACCTACGAGCAGTACTTC | CASSVEPGGTYEQYF | TRBD2 | TRBJ2-7 | - | TRBV9
TGCGCCAGCAGCTGGGAGGGGAATACTGGAAACACCATATATTTT | CASSWEGNTGNTIYF | - | TRBJ1-3 | - | TRBV5-1
TGTGCCAGCATGGGGGGGGGCGGCGGGAGGACCATTCAAGAGACCCAGTACTTC | CASMGGGGGRTIQETQYF | TRBD2 | TRBJ2-5 | - | TRBV28
TGTGCCAGCAGTTACTCTACCGCGAGCTCCTACGAGCAGTACTTC | CASSYSTASSYEQYF | - | TRBJ2-7 | - | TRBV6-5
TGTGCCAGTACCAGGGGAGCCTACGAGCAGTACTTC | CASTRGAYEQYF | - | TRBJ2-7 | few | TRBV28
TGTGCCTGGAGTGTCTCTCGGGGCACAGATACGCAGTATTTT | CAWSVSRGTDTQYF | - | TRBJ2-3 | - | TRBV30
TGTGCCAGCAGCTACAAGACAGCGGGACAAGAGACCCAGTACTTC | CASSYKTAGQETQYF | TRBD2 | TRBJ2-5 | - | TRBV5-4
TGTGCCAGCAGCCGCTCGGGAGGGAATGAGCAGTTCTTC | CASSRSGGNEQFF | TRBD2 | TRBJ2-1 | - | TRBV14
TGCGCCAGCAGCTTGCGTGTGGCGGGAGAAAGCGAGCAGTACTTC | CASSLRVAGESEQYF | TRBD2 | TRBJ2-7 | - | TRBV5-1
TGTGCCAGTAGTAACGGACAGGGAGGCGAGCAGTACTTC | CASSNGQGGEQYF | TRBD1 | TRBJ2-7 | - | TRBV19
TGTGCCAGTACGAATCCGGGACTTACGGGCGGCTACGAGCAGTACTTC | CASTNPGLTGGYEQYF | - | TRBJ2-7 | - | TRBV19
TGTGCCTGGAGTGTAACAGGGCATGGCACTGAAGCTTTCTTT | CAWSVTGHGTEAFF | - | TRBJ1-1 | - | TRBV30
TGTGCCAGCAGCTTGGGACAGGGAGACATTCAGTACTTC | CASSLGQGDIQYF | TRBD1 | TRBJ2-4 | few | TRBV5-4
TGTGCCAGCAGCTTATCGACAGGGGACGGAAACACCATATATTTT | CASSLSTGDGNTIYF | TRBD1 | TRBJ1-3 | few | TRBV11-3
TGTGCCAGCAGTTCACCGTCCGGGACAGCGGCCGACTCTGGGGCCAACGTCCTGACTTTC | CASSSPSGTAADSGANVLTF | TRBD1 | TRBJ2-6 | few | TRBV27
TGCGCCAGCAGCGAAGGACAGGGGGTTGACTACACCTTC | CASSEGQGVDYTF | TRBD1 | TRBJ1-2 | - | TRBV5-1
TGTGCCATCGAGGGCCCAAATGAGCAGTTCTTC | CAIEGPNEQFF | - | TRBJ2-1 | few | TRBV10-3
TGTGCCAGCAGTTCTGGGGGCCACGATGTTAACTATGGCTACACCTTC | CASSSGGHDVNYGYTF | - | TRBJ1-2 | - | TRBV28
TGTGCCAGCAGTTCGGAGGGCACTGAAGCTTTCTTT | CASSSEGTEAFF | - | TRBJ1-1 | few | TRBV28
TGTGCCTGGGGGGACACACTTGGCTATGGCTACACCTTC | CAWGDTLGYGYTF | - | TRBJ1-2 | - | TRBV30
TGTGCCAGCAGCCGGGACTCTGGCATTCAGTACTTC | CASSRDSGIQYF | - | TRBJ2-4 | few | TRBV27
TGTGCCAGCAGCCGAGGAGGTGGGCGGGCCTCCTACGAGCAGTACTTC | CASSRGGGRASYEQYF | - | TRBJ2-7 | few | TRBV5-6
TGTGCCAGCGACCCCGGGACTACGCTACGATTCCAGTACTTC | CASDPGTTLRFQYF | TRBD2 | TRBJ2-7 | - | TRBV28
TGCAGCGTTGAAAAATCCGGGACTAGCGGAGACTACGAGCAGTACTTC | CSVEKSGTSGDYEQYF | TRBD2 | TRBJ2-7 | few | TRBV29-1
TGTGCCAGCAGCAAGCCCTCCGTGGAGACCCAGTACTTC | CASSKPSVETQYF | - | TRBJ2-5 | - | TRBV7-2
TGTGCCAGCAGCCCCATAGGGGACAATCAGCCCCAGCATTTT | CASSPIGDNQPQHF | - | TRBJ1-5 | few | TRBV7-9